This T cell receptor beta chain derives from a study of T cell repertoires in cytomegalovirus infection. V dropped 3 bases and J dropped 4 bases, with 13 bases sitting between them. The CDR3 totals 16 residues. Germline CDR1 reads LGHNA; CDR2 reads YSLEER. Note on this clonotype: Its matching antigen is unknown.

TCRdb redid the calling of the reads with MiXCR, one entry per CDR3 protein. The sample carries about 60,000 distinct CDR3 sequences, roughly 21% recorded once. This sequence originates from a human donor in good health (CMV status not recorded). Some clones in this sample may be carry-over from other donors' samples. This sequence joins TRBV4-3 and TRBJ2-6; D not certain. Sequenced here: CD8+ T cells from cultured PBMCs, sampled from culture after CMV antigen stimulation. The CDR3 sequence is CASSQGTASGANVLTF. CDR3 bases: TGCGCCAGCAGCCAGGGAACGGCCTCGGGGGCCAACGTCCTGACTTTC.